These 26 T cell receptor beta chains were sequenced from one sample in a study of OX40 agonist ivuxolimab in advanced cancers. Using immunoSEQ multiplex PCR, the repertoire was profiled, and TCRdb retains in-frame clones only, with some absent. The sample yields about 19,000 clones, 78% seen once. Sequencing was performed on CD4+ or CD8+ T cells sorted from blood, taken in a trial of the OX40 agonist ivuxolimab. Receptors were obtained from an adult with an advanced solid tumor such as melanoma, head and neck, liver or kidney cancer.

The rearrangement joins TRBV28 to TRBJ2-7; 9 positions match TRBD1. This CDR3 contains 14 residues. Germline-derived CDR1 and CDR2 are MDHEN and SYDVKM. V shed 3 bases and J 13 bases; nucleotides not matched to a gene: 13. For the CDR3, the DNA is TGTGCCAGCAGTTTGACAGGGGGGGAGAATCGTGATTACTTC. Protein sequence: CASSLTGGENRDYF. Full variable domain (remainder filled in from reference TRBV28 and TRBJ2-7): DVKVTQSSRYLVKRTGEKVFLECVQDMDHENMFWYRQDPGLGLRLIYFSYDVKMKEKGDIPEGYSVSREKKERFSLILESASTNQTSMYLCASSLTGGENRDYFGPGTRLTVT.

CDR3 region: CAISESAVTGGHEQFF. The CDR3 DNA sequence: TGTGCCATCAGTGAGTCGGCAGTAACAGGGGGTCATGAGCAGTTCTTC. J is TRBJ2-1 and V is TRBV10-3; 8 positions agree with TRBD1. The germline CDR1 and CDR2 sequences are ENHRY and SYGVKD. V trimming: 0 bases; J trimming: 8 bases; junction bases outside the gene matches: 9. The CDR3 is made up of 16 amino acids.

V is TRBV13 and J is TRBJ2-1; 8 bases are shared with TRBD2. The CDR3 is 16 amino acids. CDR1 is PRHDT and CDR2 is FYEKMQ in the germline V gene (reference sequence). The junction had 10 bases not matched to a gene; V was cut back by 5 bases and J by 4 bases. This CDR3 reads CASSPLGSGGYNEQFF. CDR3 sequence (DNA): TGTGCCAGCAGCCCCCTTGGGAGCGGGGGTTACAATGAGCAGTTCTTC.

The chain is built from TRBV13 and TRBJ1-1; D is unclear. This CDR3 is 16 amino acids long. Germline V gene sequence: CDR1 PRHDT, CDR2 FYEKMQ (reference sequence). V was cut by 1 base and J by 7 bases, with 19 bases left in between. This CDR3 is CASSLEDRIGRGEAFF. In DNA, the CDR3 is TGTGCCAGCAGCTTAGAGGATCGCATCGGACGGGGTGAAGCTTTCTTT.

The V call is TRBV28, the J call TRBJ2-3; 10 bases line up with TRBD1. Unmatched junction bases numbered 4, after V lost 6 bases and J lost 1 base. The CDR3 loop spans 15 amino acids. Germline CDR1 and CDR2: MDHEN and SYDVKM. As DNA, the CDR3 is TGTGCCAGCAGCTCGGGGACAGGGGGCACAGATACGCAGTATTTT. Its protein is CASSSGTGGTDTQYF.

The rearrangement joins TRBV29-1 to TRBJ2-7, with 10 bases lining up with TRBD1. The CDR3 is 13 amino acids. Per the germline V gene, CDR1 is SQVTM and CDR2 is ANQGSEA. The junction had 7 bases not matched to a gene; V was cut back by 7 bases and J by 4 bases. The CDR3 nucleotides are TGCAGCGCCCTGGGACAGGGGATTTACGAGCAGTACTTC. It translates to CSALGQGIYEQYF.

The chain uses TRBV7-9 and TRBJ2-7; D remains ambiguous. CDR1 is SEHNR and CDR2 is FQNEAQ in the germline V gene (reference sequence). The CDR3 has 12 residues. Trimming pared 0 bases from V and 6 bases from J, leaving 6 bases between. The CDR3 sequence: CASSLAASEQYF. CDR3 nucleotide sequence: TGTGCCAGCAGCTTAGCGGCGTCCGAGCAGTACTTC.

The chain couples TRBV5-8 to TRBJ2-7, with D perhaps TRBD1 (5 bases). V lost 3 bases, J lost 3 bases, and 13 bases lay in between. This CDR3 is 14 amino acids long. Germline V gene data show CDR1 as SGHTS and CDR2 as YDEGEE. This CDR3 is CASSSWQGDYEQYF. In DNA, the CDR3 is TGTGCCAGCAGCTCGTGGCAGGGTGACTACGAGCAGTACTTC.

The chain employs TRBV13 and TRBJ2-7; perhaps TRBD1 as D (5 bases). The CDR3 is made up of 15 amino acids. CDR1 is PRHDT and CDR2 is FYEKMQ in the germline V gene (reference sequence). V was cut by 4 bases and J by 0 bases, with 13 bases left in between. The CDR3 bases are TGTGCCAGCAGCTCACAGGTTACTTTCTCCTACGAGCAGTACTTC. Translating it yields CASSSQVTFSYEQYF.

This chain uses TRBV27 with TRBJ1-2; 7 positions match TRBD1. The CDR3 length is 16 residues. V shed 8 bases and J 3 bases; nucleotides not matched to a gene: 15. In germline, CDR1 is MNHEY, CDR2 SMNVEV (reference sequence). This chain's CDR3 is CASSPYEGAEYYGYTF. The CDR3, as DNA: TGTGCCAGCTCCCCATATGAGGGGGCTGAGTACTATGGCTACACCTTC.

The rearrangement links TRBV6-5 to TRBJ1-3, with D uncertain. V gave up 7 bases and J gave up 0 bases, with 4 bases separating them. This CDR3 region has 12 residues. Germline V gene sequence: CDR1 MNHEY, CDR2 SVGAGI. The CDR3 DNA reads TGTGCCAGCATCGGCTCTGGAAACACCATATATTTT. Its translation is CASIGSGNTIYF.

This chain uses TRBV6-5 with TRBJ2-6, with TRBD1 as a possible D gene (5 bases). Deletions cut 4 bases from V and 4 bases from J, with 14 bases between. CDR1 MNHEY and CDR2 SVGAGI come from the germline V gene. The CDR3 consists of 16 residues. The CDR3: CASSSAGPGGANVLTF. CDR3 DNA: TGTGCCAGCAGTTCGGCAGGGCCTGGGGGGGCCAACGTCCTGACTTTC.

The gene calls are TRBV28 and TRBJ2-7; D may be TRBD1 or TRBD2 (6 bases each). The germline CDR1 and CDR2 sequences are MDHEN and SYDVKM. The CDR3 spans 14 residues. Deletions cut 6 bases from V and 3 bases from J, with 15 bases between. The DNA for the CDR3 is TGTGCCAGCAGCCAAAAGGGGGGAGTCTACGAGCAGTACTTC. This encodes CASSQKGGVYEQYF. Full variable domain (missing parts from reference TRBV28 and TRBJ2-7): DVKVTQSSRYLVKRTGEKVFLECVQDMDHENMFWYRQDPGLGLRLIYFSYDVKMKEKGDIPEGYSVSREKKERFSLILESASTNQTSMYLCASSQKGGVYEQYFGPGTRLTVT.

The J gene is TRBJ2-1, the V gene TRBV18; D is uncertain. This CDR3 spans 13 amino acids. Trimming pared 0 bases from V and 3 bases from J, leaving 3 bases between. From germline, CDR1 is KGHSH and CDR2 LQKENI. CDR3 sequence: CASSPPNYNEQFF. CDR3 DNA: TGTGCCAGCTCACCACCGAACTACAATGAGCAGTTCTTC.

CDR3 protein: CVRSLALDSYTGELFF. The DNA for the CDR3 is TGTGTCAGAAGCTTAGCTCTAGATTCATACACCGGGGAGCTGTTTTTT. The chain is built from TRBV7-5 and TRBJ2-2; the tabulated D call, TRBD2, remains unverified against the DNA. TRBV7-5 is a listed pseudogene. The CDR3 runs 16 residues.

The genes are TRBV6-1 and TRBJ2-1; TRBD1 aligns across 9 bases. The junction had 3 bases not matched to a gene; V was cut back by 1 base and J by 8 bases. Per the germline V gene, CDR1 is MNHNS and CDR2 is SASEGT. CDR3 length: 14 amino acids. The CDR3 loop is CASSEGDRVYEQFF. The CDR3 nucleotides read TGTGCCAGCAGTGAAGGGGACAGGGTCTATGAGCAGTTCTTC.

This chain links TRBV15 with TRBJ2-5, with D possibly being TRBD2 (7 bases). The CDR3 is 16 residues long. Germline CDR1 reads LNHNV; CDR2 reads YYDKDF (reference sequence). Trimming left V 4 bases short and J 2 bases short, with 17 bases between. The CDR3 DNA reads as TGTGCCACCAGCACCCCAGAGGGGGGGCGGCAAGAGACCCAGTACTTC. This codes for CATSTPEGGRQETQYF.

The chain is built from TRBV5-1 and TRBJ2-2; weak D call: TRBD2 (5 bases). The V end lost 6 bases, the J end lost 5 bases, and 14 bases lay between the germline ends. The CDR3 runs to 14 residues. Germline CDR1 is SGHRS and CDR2 is YFSETQ. The CDR3 DNA reads as TGCGCCAGCAATTGGGAGACTTCGACCGGGGAGCTGTTTTTT. This sequence encodes CASNWETSTGELFF.

The chain couples TRBV4-2 to TRBJ2-7; D uncertain. CDR3 length equals 13 residues. Trimming pared 5 bases from V and 3 bases from J, leaving 11 bases between. CDR1 and CDR2 (germline): LGHNA, YNFKEQ. As DNA, the CDR3 is TGTGCCAGCAGCAAGGGCCCAAACTACGAGCAGTACTTC. The encoded protein is CASSKGPNYEQYF.

This clone was seen a few times. The chain joins TRBV19 to TRBJ2-7; 12 positions match TRBD1. V shed 8 bases and J 7 bases; nucleotides not matched to a gene: 6. This CDR3 has 13 amino acids. Germline CDR1 is LNHDA and CDR2 is SQIVND (reference sequence). CDR3 sequence (DNA): TGTGCCAGTTGGGGACAGGGGGCGAGTGAGCAGTACTTC. Its protein product is CASWGQGASEQYF.

The chain is built from TRBV5-5 and TRBJ1-1; a possible D gene is TRBD1 (6 bases). Germline CDR1 is SGHKS and CDR2 is YYEKEE (reference sequence). The CDR3 covers 12 residues. V lost 7 bases, J lost 4 bases, and 11 bases lay in between. CDR3 bases: TGTGCCAGCGAACCGGACAGCACTGAAGCTTTCTTT. As protein: CASEPDSTEAFF.

The chain uses TRBV7-9 and TRBJ2-1; unclear D gene. The germline CDR1 and CDR2 sequences are SEHNR and FQNEAQ (reference sequence). This CDR3 contains 13 residues. V was clipped by 5 bases and J by 1 base, with 6 bases between them. The CDR3 DNA sequence: TGTGCCAGCAGCGACCCTTCCTACAATGAGCAGTTCTTC. Protein product: CASSDPSYNEQFF.

J is TRBJ2-7 and V is TRBV27, with TRBD2 identical over 9 bases. After removal of 0 bases from V and 4 bases from J, the junction contained 7 bases not matched to a gene. CDR1 and CDR2 from the germline V gene are MNHEY and SMNVEV (reference sequence). The CDR3 is 16 amino acids. The CDR3 loop reads CASSLSMGGGAYEQYF. The CDR3 nucleotides read TGTGCCAGCAGTTTATCGATGGGCGGGGGGGCGTACGAGCAGTACTTC.

The chain combines TRBV10-3 with TRBJ2-5, with D possibly matching TRBD1 (6 bases). Germline-derived CDR1 and CDR2 are ENHRY and SYGVKD. The CDR3 is 13 amino acids. Trimming cost V 6 bases and J 3 bases, with 11 bases left between them. For the CDR3, the DNA is TGTGCCATCAGAGCTCACAGGGAAGAGACCCAGTACTTC. Amino acid sequence: CAIRAHREETQYF.

The chain employs TRBV4-3 and TRBJ2-7, with 7 nucleotides matching TRBD1. The CDR3 totals 15 residues. Germline V gives CDR1 LGHNA, CDR2 YSLEER. V was clipped by 0 bases and J by 4 bases; unmatched bases: 6. In nucleotides, the CDR3 is TGCGCCAGCAGCCAAGATCCGGCAGGGGGTTACGAGCAGTACTTC. The encoded protein is CASSQDPAGGYEQYF.

The rearrangement joins TRBV7-9 to TRBJ1-4; D gene unclear. The CDR3 contains 12 residues. Per germline, CDR1 SEHNR and CDR2 FQNEAQ (reference sequence). Trimming pared 1 base from V and 8 bases from J, leaving 5 bases between. The CDR3 region is CASSLGGEKLFF. DNA of the CDR3: TGTGCCAGCAGCTTAGGAGGGGAAAAACTGTTTTTT.